Following are 10 T cell receptor beta chains from one sample sequenced in a study of cytomegalovirus exposure and HLA in healthy donors. PCR involved 60 Vbeta and 13 Jbeta primers. Some clones are missing from TCRdb's copy, which holds only in-frame ones; the method was immunoSEQ multiplex PCR. The sample contains roughly 150,000 clones, around three quarters of which appear only once. The sequencing input was PBMCs. The receptor source for this set is a male donor in good health and CMV-seronegative.

The sample holds a few counts of this clone. V gene TRBV6-6 combines with J gene TRBJ2-7; TRBD2 matches 10 bases. The CDR3 consists of 14 residues. Looked up from germline, CDR1 is MNHNY and CDR2 is SVGAGI (reference sequence). V lost 6 bases, J lost 2 bases, and 4 bases stayed unmatched. DNA of the CDR3: TGTGCCAGCAGGCGGACTAGCGGCCCCTACGAGCAGTACTTC. It is translated as CASRRTSGPYEQYF.

This chain uses TRBV25-1 with TRBJ1-4; D is unclear. This CDR3 is 15 amino acids long. V lost 2 bases to trimming and J lost 5 bases, with 12 bases between them. The germline CDR1 and CDR2 sequences are MGHDK and SYGVNS. The CDR3 nucleotides are TGTGCCAGCAGTGAACAAGGCAGGATGAATGAAAAACTGTTTTTT. This gives the protein CASSEQGRMNEKLFF.

This clone was detected a few times. CDR3 nucleotide sequence: TGTGCCAGCAGTCACCGGGACAGGGGAATAAACACTGAAGCTTTCTTT. It specifies CASSHRDRGINTEAFF. J is TRBJ1-1 and V is TRBV5-8, with 10 nucleotides matching TRBD1. The junction had 9 bases not matched to a gene; V was cut back by 5 bases and J by 2 bases. The CDR3 totals 16 residues. Germline V gives CDR1 SGHTS, CDR2 YDEGEE.

This clone was observed a few times. The CDR3 here is CASSLVGGADTQYF. The CDR3 nucleotides are TGTGCCAGCAGCCTGGTGGGGGGAGCAGATACGCAGTATTTT. The chain recombines TRBV11-2 with TRBJ2-3; the D gene is possibly TRBD2 (6 bases). This CDR3 region has 14 residues. From germline, CDR1 is SGHAT and CDR2 FQNNGV. V was cut by 5 bases and J by 4 bases, with 13 bases left in between.

In this sample, this clone turned up a few times. This rearrangement joins TRBV11-2 to TRBJ2-2, with TRBD1 as a possible D gene (7 bases). CDR1 SGHAT and CDR2 FQNNGV come from the germline V gene. V was clipped by 6 bases and J by 4 bases, with 18 bases between them. This CDR3 comprises 16 residues. In nucleotides, the CDR3 is TGTGCCAGCAGTTCAAGTAGGGGGCGGGGCACCGGGGAGCTGTTTTTT. Amino acids: CASSSSRGRGTGELFF.

This chain uses TRBV28 with TRBJ1-3; TRBD1 matches 8 bases. The V gene's germline CDR1 is MDHEN and CDR2 SYDVKM. CDR3 size: 15 residues. V trimming: 6 bases; J trimming: 3 bases; junction bases outside the gene matches: 7. The CDR3 nucleotides read TGTGCCAGCAGGCCCCAGGGGGCGGGTGGAAACACCATATATTTT. This codes for CASRPQGAGGNTIYF.

Note on this clone: At one boundary the junction diverges from the germline segment, which might be a read error. V is TRBV7-9 and J is TRBJ1-5, with 8 bases matching TRBD1. The CDR3 spans 16 residues. In germline, CDR1 is SEHNR, CDR2 FQNEAQ (reference sequence). CDR3 coding DNA: TGTTCCAGCAGCTCAGGGACAGGAGACTATCAGCGGCCCCAGCATTTT. It codes for CSSSSGTGDYQRPQHF.

This chain uses TRBV4-2 with TRBJ2-1, with D tentatively TRBD1 (6 bases). CDR3 length: 15 residues. V was cut by 0 bases and J by 2 bases, with 8 bases left in between. Per germline, CDR1 LGHNA and CDR2 YNFKEQ. CDR3 sequence (DNA): TGTGCCAGCAGCCAAGAAGACAGGACCTACAATGAGCAGTTCTTC. Amino acid sequence: CASSQEDRTYNEQFF.

CDR3 sequence reads: CASSLAPGQGTDTQYF. Written as DNA, the CDR3 is TGCGCCAGCAGCCTCGCCCCGGGACAGGGGACAGATACGCAGTATTTT. The chain has TRBV5-1 and TRBJ2-3; TRBD1 agrees at 10 bases. The CDR3 length is 16 residues. The germline CDR1 and CDR2 sequences are SGHRS and YFSETQ. The junction had 8 bases not matched to a gene; V was cut back by 4 bases and J by 3 bases. The whole variable domain, filled in from reference TRBV5-1 and TRBJ2-3, reads KAGVTQTPRYLIKTRGQQVTLSCSPISGHRSVSWYQQTPGQGLQFLFEYFSETQRNKGNFPGRFSGRQFSNSRSEMNVSTLELGDSALYLCASSLAPGQGTDTQYFGPGTRLTVL.

Of note for this clone: This specimen includes other DNA sequences encoding the same CDR3. The chain employs TRBV4-1 and TRBJ2-3, with a weak D call TRBD2 (6 bases). Trimming took off 1 base at V and 7 bases at J, with 15 bases between the two ends. The CDR3 is 15 amino acids. Germline V lookup: CDR1 MGHRA, CDR2 YSYEKL. The CDR3 sequence is CASSQVGSAGYTQYF. In DNA form, the CDR3 reads TGCGCCAGCAGCCAAGTTGGCTCCGCGGGGTATACGCAGTATTTT.